One sample yielded the 32 T cell receptor beta chains listed below, sequenced in a study of post-analysis software for immune sequencing data. Study findings and constraints: Five TRBV segments, including TRBV5-6, TRBV5-1 and TRBV20-1, were more frequent in patients than controls.

No antigen has been assigned to these receptors. Prepared TCR beta cDNA libraries contained unique molecular identifiers. TCRdb reprocessed the PCR reads via MiXCR and lists one record per CDR3 protein. The repertoire holds 600,000 to 700,000 distinct CDR3 sequences, with 59% as singletons. Sequenced material: blood. The source is a girl aged 2 to 10 with multiple sclerosis.

This chain connects TRBV12-3 or TRBV12-4 to TRBJ1-5, with D unclear. Between the trimmed V and J ends, which lost 1 base and 5 bases, there was a span of 9 bases. This CDR3 has 14 amino acids. CDR3 amino acids: CASSLGRFDQPQHF. In DNA, the CDR3 is TGTGCCAGCAGTTTAGGCAGGTTCGATCAGCCCCAGCATTTT.

The rearrangement joins TRBV4-1 to TRBJ2-7, with D perhaps matching TRBD2 (5 bases). The CDR3 is made up of 16 amino acids. CDR1 is MGHRA and CDR2 is YSYEKL in the germline V gene. V shed 3 bases and J shed 0 bases, with 15 bases lying between them. The CDR3 region has the DNA TGCGCCAGCAGCCACCGCGTTAGCGTCTCCTCCTACGAGCAGTACTTC. It is translated as CASSHRVSVSSYEQYF.

The chain combines TRBV10-2 with TRBJ2-7; 8 bases are shared with TRBD1. Germline CDR1 reads WSHSY; CDR2 reads SAAADI. V shed 10 bases, J shed 0 bases, and the junction held 5 bases outside the gene matches. The CDR3 covers 13 residues. DNA of the CDR3: TGCGCCACCCGGGACAGGAGCTCCTACGAGCAGTACTTC. It specifies CATRDRSSYEQYF.

The V and J genes are TRBV27 and TRBJ2-7; TRBD2 is a possible D gene (6 bases). Germline assignment: CDR1 MNHEY and CDR2 SMNVEV (reference sequence). V was clipped by 7 bases and J by 2 bases, with 9 bases between them. This CDR3 is 12 amino acids long. Here the CDR3 DNA reads TGTGCCAGCATGGAGGGCCCCTACGAGCAGTACTTC. Translation gives CASMEGPYEQYF.

The chain has TRBV4-2 and TRBJ2-1; 13 nucleotides align to TRBD2. Trimming cost V 3 bases and J 14 bases; bases outside gene matches: 13. The CDR3 has 16 amino acids. CDR1 is LGHNA, CDR2 YNFKEQ, per germline. The CDR3 DNA reads as TGTGCCAGCAGCCACCCCACTAGCGGGGGGGCCGTGCGGGAGTTCTTC. It yields the protein CASSHPTSGGAVREFF.

This sequence joins TRBV12-3 or TRBV12-4 and TRBJ1-2; D remains ambiguous. V lost 2 bases and J 0 bases, leaving 7 bases between the germline ends. There are 14 residues in the CDR3. The CDR3, as DNA: TGTGCCAGCAGTTTACAGATCCCTAACTATGGCTACACCTTC. Amino acids: CASSLQIPNYGYTF.

The V call is TRBV4-3, the J call TRBJ2-3; the match to TRBD1 covers 8 bases. This CDR3 spans 18 amino acids. The V segment lost 0 bases and the J segment 6 bases; nucleotides outside the gene matches: 14. Per the germline V gene, CDR1 is LGHNA and CDR2 is YSLEER. CDR3 residues: CASSQDGGQGAFRDTQYF. CDR3 bases: TGCGCCAGCAGCCAAGATGGGGGGCAGGGGGCTTTCAGGGATACGCAGTATTTT.

The rearrangement links TRBV5-1 to TRBJ2-3; D is unclear. The CDR3 length is 14 residues. Germline CDR1 reads SGHRS; CDR2 reads YFSETQ. The ends were cut back, 0 bases at V and 6 bases at J, with 11 bases in the middle. The CDR3 sequence is CASSLESLGDTQYF. CDR3 nucleotides: TGCGCCAGCAGCTTGGAGAGCCTGGGGGATACGCAGTATTTT.

The V and J genes are TRBV5-6 and TRBJ2-4; 9 nucleotides match TRBD2. The J call may be faulty, since TRBJ2-7 better matches the DNA end. CDR3 length: 14 residues. CDR1 and CDR2 from the germline V gene are SGHDT and YYEEEE. The CDR3, as DNA: TGTGCCAGCAGCTTCAGTAGCGGGAGCCTCGAGCAGTACTTC. Amino acids: CASSFSSGSLEQYF.

The CDR3 DNA is TGTGCCAGCAGCGAGGCGGGAGCTGCCGGGGAGCTGTTTTTT. It specifies CASSEAGAAGELFF. V is TRBV5-6 and J is TRBJ2-2; the match to TRBD2 covers 7 bases. Losses at the gene ends were 4 bases for V and 6 bases for J; bases not matched to a gene: 6. This CDR3 is 14 amino acids long. Germline assignment: CDR1 SGHDT and CDR2 YYEEEE.

The V and J genes are TRBV30 and TRBJ1-4, with D perhaps TRBD1 (5 bases). The ends were cut back, 3 bases at V and 5 bases at J, with 19 bases in the middle. Germline CDR1 and CDR2: GTSNPN and SVGIG (reference sequence). The CDR3 spans 16 residues. The CDR3, as DNA: TGTGCCTGGAGCCCGACCGTGGGCAGGGTGAATGAAAAACTGTTTTTT. Translating gives CAWSPTVGRVNEKLFF.

The rearrangement uses TRBV20-1 and TRBJ2-5; no firm D call. The V end was cut by 6 bases, the J end by 11 bases, with 10 bases between. This CDR3 contains 9 residues. CDR1 and CDR2 from the germline V gene are DFQATT and SNEGSKA (reference sequence). CDR3: CSAGIGQYF. Here the CDR3 DNA reads TGCAGTGCCGGAATCGGGCAGTACTTC.

The chain carries TRBV29-1 and TRBJ2-2, with TRBD2 identical over 7 bases. The CDR3 spans 14 residues. V gave up 7 bases and J gave up 6 bases; unmatched junction bases: 11. Germline CDR1 and CDR2: SQVTM and ANQGSEA. The CDR3 spells CSGLTSVGPGELFF. The CDR3 nucleotides are TGCAGCGGTCTAACTAGCGTTGGCCCCGGGGAGCTGTTTTTT.

The J gene is TRBJ1-2, the V gene TRBV15; no clear D gene. The germline V gene has CDR1 LNHNV and CDR2 YYDKDF (reference sequence). Trimming removed 6 bases at V and 5 bases at J, with 16 bases between. The CDR3 runs to 14 residues. The CDR3: CATRQMSESYGYTF. The CDR3 coding sequence is TGTGCCACCAGGCAGATGTCGGAGTCTTATGGCTACACCTTC.

The gene calls are TRBV7-9 and TRBJ2-4; D not certain. Trimming took off 4 bases at V and 2 bases at J, with 12 bases between the two ends. The CDR3 spans 15 residues. Germline CDR1 is SEHNR and CDR2 is FQNEAQ (reference sequence). The CDR3 loop is CASSSSLGPKNIQYF. The CDR3 DNA reads as TGTGCCAGCAGCTCGTCGCTCGGGCCCAAAAACATTCAGTACTTC.

The chain combines TRBV5-1 with TRBJ2-1, with 7 nucleotides matching TRBD2. Trimming took 2 bases from V and 7 from J; bases not matched to a gene: 9. Looked up from germline, CDR1 is SGHRS and CDR2 is YFSETQ. The CDR3 consists of 15 residues. CDR3 coding DNA: TGCGCCAGCAGCTTTTACGGCGGGAGCGCTAATGAGCAGTTCTTC. This encodes CASSFYGGSANEQFF.

This clonotype was counted only a few times. The gene calls are TRBV20-1 and TRBJ1-5; TRBD1 agrees at 10 bases. In germline, CDR1 is DFQATT, CDR2 SNEGSKA (reference sequence). Trimming took 5 bases from V and 6 from J; bases not matched to a gene: 4. The length of the CDR3 is 13 residues. The CDR3 loop reads CSAGQGGGQPQHF. The CDR3 DNA follows: TGCAGTGCTGGACAGGGGGGCGGTCAGCCCCAGCATTTT.

J is TRBJ2-7 and V is TRBV28; 14 positions match TRBD2. V lost 7 bases to trimming and J lost 5 bases; unmatched junction nucleotides: 10. This CDR3 spans 16 amino acids. Germline loops: CDR1 MDHEN, CDR2 SYDVKM. The CDR3 nucleotides are TGTGCCAGCAACCCTCGACTAGCGGGAGGGCCCCACGAGCAGTACTTC. Amino acids: CASNPRLAGGPHEQYF.

This clonotype was seen just once. This sequence joins TRBV7-2 and TRBJ2-3; D ambiguous. CDR1 and CDR2 from the germline V gene are SGHTA and FQGNSA. The CDR3 runs 14 residues. V was shortened by 3 bases and J by 2 bases, with 9 bases between the two germline ends. The CDR3 coding sequence is TGTGCCAGCAGCTTTATGGGAACCACAGATACGCAGTATTTT. Residues: CASSFMGTTDTQYF.

This sequence joins TRBV25-1 and TRBJ2-7, with D unclear. In germline, CDR1 is MGHDK, CDR2 SYGVNS. The CDR3 covers 12 residues. Trimming stripped 6 bases from V and 7 bases from J, with 13 bases between. This CDR3 reads CASSSSLREQYF. The CDR3 DNA sequence: TGTGCCAGCAGCTCCTCGCTTCGGGAGCAGTACTTC.

In DNA, the CDR3 is TGCAGCGTTGCGCCGGGACAGGGATTAACTGAAGCTTTCTTT. Its protein product is CSVAPGQGLTEAFF. The V call is TRBV29-1, the J call TRBJ1-1; 9 bases agree with TRBD1. V lost 4 bases and J lost 5; bases outside the gene matches: 8. CDR3 length equals 14 residues. CDR1 and CDR2 from the germline V gene are SQVTM and ANQGSEA.

This clonotype came up a few times. This chain links TRBV20-1 with TRBJ2-5; unclear D gene. V lost 3 bases and J lost 1, with 9 bases in between. The V gene's germline CDR1 is DFQATT and CDR2 SNEGSKA (reference sequence). CDR3 length: 13 residues. The CDR3 nucleotides are TGCAGTGCTAGCGCCCTCTCCCAAGAGACCCAGTACTTC. It specifies CSASALSQETQYF.

This chain uses TRBV5-1 with TRBJ2-3; D unclear. Germline-derived CDR1 and CDR2 are SGHRS and YFSETQ. Trimming pared 4 bases from V and 3 bases from J, leaving 12 bases between. The CDR3 runs to 14 residues. CDR3 sequence: CASSLPSGTDTQYF. The CDR3 region has the DNA TGCGCCAGCAGCCTCCCTTCCGGGACAGATACGCAGTATTTT.

The rearrangement links TRBV2 to TRBJ1-1; tentative D call: TRBD1 (5 bases). The CDR3 contains 15 residues. Germline V gene lookup returns CDR1 SNHLY and CDR2 FYNNEI. Trimming removed 7 bases at V and 1 base at J, with 16 bases between. The CDR3 reads CASKTRGGQNTEAFF. CDR3 nucleotides: TGTGCCAGCAAGACTCGCGGAGGACAGAACACTGAAGCTTTCTTT.

The chain carries TRBV11-2 and TRBJ2-4; possibly TRBD2 for D (6 bases). V gave up 2 bases and J gave up 9 bases, with 14 bases separating them. Germline V gene lookup returns CDR1 SGHAT and CDR2 FQNNGV. There are 14 residues in the CDR3. DNA of the CDR3: TGTGCCAGCAGCTTAACCCGAGAGGGAGGCATTCAGTACTTC. The encoded protein is CASSLTREGGIQYF. Full variable domain (missing parts from reference TRBV11-2 and TRBJ2-4): EAGVAQSPRYKIIEKRQSVAFWCNPISGHATLYWYQQILGQGPKLLIQFQNNGVVDDSQLPKDRFSAERLKGVDSTLKIQPAKLEDSAVYLCASSLTREGGIQYFGAGTRLSVL.

This clonotype was observed once. This chain connects TRBV6-1 to TRBJ2-3; D not resolved. Germline loops: CDR1 MNHNS, CDR2 SASEGT. The V and J ends lost 7 bases and 4 bases respectively, with 15 bases between them. The CDR3 covers 14 residues. The CDR3 is CASISWESADTQYF. In nucleotides, the CDR3 is TGTGCCAGCATCTCATGGGAATCGGCAGATACGCAGTATTTT.

The chain joins TRBV29-1 to TRBJ1-4; D gene ambiguous. The CDR3 is made up of 13 amino acids. Germline CDR1 and CDR2: SQVTM and ANQGSEA. The V end was cut by 7 bases, the J end by 8 bases, with 17 bases between. The CDR3 region is CSATRAPGEKLFF. CDR3 DNA sequence: TGCAGCGCCACTCGGGCCCCCGGGGAAAAACTGTTTTTT.

This clonotype was seen more than once but under ten times. Here the CDR3 reads CSARDRQGSLETQYF. CDR3 sequence (DNA): TGCAGTGCTAGAGATCGCCAGGGGAGTTTAGAGACCCAGTACTTC. The genes are TRBV20-1 and TRBJ2-7; maybe TRBD1 (6 bases). The assigned J gene may be wrong: the sequence end matches TRBJ2-5 better. The CDR3 runs to 15 residues. The germline CDR1 and CDR2 sequences are DFQATT and SNEGSKA (reference sequence).

V is TRBV5-4 and J is TRBJ2-1; D is tentatively TRBD1 or TRBD2 (5 bases each). CDR3 size: 14 residues. Germline lookup yields CDR1 SGHNT and CDR2 YYREEE (reference sequence). V gave up 4 bases and J gave up 3 bases, with 11 bases separating them. The CDR3 DNA sequence: TGTGCCAGCAGCCAGGGACGGCTCTACAATGAGCAGTTCTTC. It codes for CASSQGRLYNEQFF.

V usage is TRBV15 and J usage is TRBJ2-2; D is uncertain. CDR3 length: 13 amino acids. The V and J ends lost 3 bases and 7 bases respectively, with 9 bases between them. CDR1 and CDR2 from the germline V gene are LNHNV and YYDKDF (reference sequence). CDR3 in DNA: TGTGCCACCAGCAGGGTCGTAGGCGGGGAGCTGTTTTTT. This gives the protein CATSRVVGGELFF.

The rearrangement joins TRBV20-1 to TRBJ2-3; no clear D. Trimming cost V 0 bases and J 1 base, with 8 bases left between them. The CDR3 loop spans 14 amino acids. Per the germline V gene, CDR1 is DFQATT and CDR2 is SNEGSKA (reference sequence). The DNA for the CDR3 is TGCAGTGCTAGAGATCCTACAGGCACAGATACGCAGTATTTT. Amino acids: CSARDPTGTDTQYF.

This clonotype was counted a few times. V usage is TRBV5-1 and J usage is TRBJ2-3; 10 nucleotides line up with TRBD2. The CDR3 spans 16 residues. The J segment lost 5 bases and the V segment lost 0 bases, leaving 6 bases of the junction unmatched. CDR1 is SGHRS, CDR2 YFSETQ, per germline. The CDR3 DNA follows: TGCGCCAGCAGCTTGGAGCCTAGCGGGGGTGGAGATACGCAGTATTTT. Translated, it gives CASSLEPSGGGDTQYF.